This TCR beta chain was recorded in a study of blood T cell repertoires in COVID-19. Study details: Samples taken during acute and convalescent COVID-19 were collected in the United States, Italy and Spain.

With 6 bases removed from V and 5 bases from J, the gap between germline ends came to 13 bases. Germline CDR1 reads WNHNN; CDR2 reads SYGVQD (reference sequence). The CDR3 has 13 residues. Data came from immunoSEQ multiplex PCR; TCRdb stores just in-frame clones and leaves some out. This sample has some 70,000 clones, with 80% to 90% found just once. The sequence was obtained from a woman over 75 with active COVID-19. The genes are TRBV10-1 and TRBJ1-1; possibly TRBD1 for D (6 bases). The sequenced sample consisted of peripheral blood. This CDR3 is CASRSQGRTEAFF. In DNA, the CDR3 is TGCGCCAGCAGATCCCAGGGGCGTACTGAAGCTTTCTTT.